The entry that follows covers one T cell receptor beta chain sequence. The data belong to a study of blood T cell repertoires in COVID-19. TCRdb's table, derived via immunoSEQ multiplex PCR, lists solely in-frame clones and lacks some. Of 310,000 or so clones in the sample, around nine tenths were seen once. This CDR3 region has 14 residues. CDR1 MNHEY and CDR2 SVGAGI come from the germline V gene. Trimming cost V 6 bases and J 6 bases; bases outside gene matches: 5. The chain couples TRBV6-5 to TRBJ2-2; TRBD1 matches 9 bases. The TCR sequence derives from a woman between 25 and 40 years old who had recovered from COVID-19. Sequences were obtained from PBMCs or T cells enriched from blood (not recorded which). CDR3: CASSLQGAPGELFF. In DNA form, the CDR3 reads TGTGCCAGCAGCCTACAGGGGGCCCCCGGGGAGCTGTTTTTT.